The 20 T cell receptor beta chains listed next were all sequenced from one sample in a study of blood T cell repertoires in COVID-19. Data came from immunoSEQ multiplex PCR; TCRdb stores just in-frame clones and leaves some out. The sample consists of 130,000 to 150,000 clones, about 88% of them appearing once. The sequenced sample was peripheral blood. Receptor source: a human donor with acute or convalescent COVID-19. The donor label of this sample is uncertain.

This rearrangement joins TRBV19 to TRBJ1-2; perhaps TRBD1 as D (6 bases). The CDR3 loop spans 14 amino acids. V lost 3 bases, J lost 4 bases, and 12 bases lay in between. CDR1 and CDR2 from the germline V gene are LNHDA and SQIVND (reference sequence). CDR3 amino acids: CASSILQGPYGYTF. The DNA of the CDR3 is TGTGCCAGTAGTATTCTGCAGGGGCCCTATGGCTACACCTTC.

The genes are TRBV18 and TRBJ2-7, with a possible D match to TRBD1 (6 bases). The length of the CDR3 is 17 residues. Germline lookup yields CDR1 KGHSH and CDR2 LQKENI. V was shortened by 6 bases and J by 1 base, with 22 bases between the two germline ends. The CDR3 DNA reads TGTGCCAGCTCCCCAAGTATGCCGGGACACACTTCCTACGAGCAGTACGTC. Translating gives CASSPSMPGHTSYEQYV.

This clone has only one observation. The chain uses TRBV27 and TRBJ1-2; D remains ambiguous. The V end was cut by 6 bases, the J end by 5 bases, with 7 bases between. CDR3 length: 11 amino acids. Germline CDR1 MNHEY, CDR2 SMNVEV (reference sequence). The CDR3: CASSIRYGYTF. For the CDR3, the DNA is TGTGCCAGCAGCATCAGGTATGGCTACACCTTC.

The chain joins TRBV13 to TRBJ2-5, with TRBD2 as a possible D gene (6 bases). Germline V lookup: CDR1 PRHDT, CDR2 FYEKMQ (reference sequence). The CDR3 runs to 14 residues. Trimming took off 1 base at V and 3 bases at J, with 9 bases between the two ends. Here the CDR3 DNA reads TGTGCCAGCAGCTTAGCGGGAGAGGAAGAGACCCAGTACTTC. Translating it yields CASSLAGEEETQYF.

The chain recombines TRBV11-3 with TRBJ2-7, with D hard to call. Looked up from germline, CDR1 is SGHNT and CDR2 is YENEEA. The CDR3 length is 14 residues. V was clipped by 1 base and J by 4 bases, with 11 bases between them. CDR3 residues: CASSLVGSGYEQYF. CDR3 DNA: TGTGCCAGCAGCTTAGTTGGTTCCGGGTACGAGCAGTACTTC.

The chain recombines TRBV2 with TRBJ2-1; possibly TRBD2 for D (6 bases). The CDR3 is 13 residues long. Germline V gives CDR1 SNHLY, CDR2 FYNNEI. Trimming stripped 6 bases from V and 3 bases from J, with 9 bases between. CDR3 sequence reads: CASRSSDYNEQFF. Written as DNA, the CDR3 is TGTGCCAGCAGGTCTAGCGACTACAATGAGCAGTTCTTC.

The chain has TRBV5-1 and TRBJ2-7; 8 bases agree with TRBD1. The V segment lost 4 bases and the J segment 4 bases; nucleotides outside the gene matches: 7. The V gene's germline CDR1 is SGHRS and CDR2 YFSETQ. This CDR3 is built from 14 residues. The CDR3 DNA is TGCGCCAGCAGCGCGACAGGGGCCGGGTACGAGCAGTACGTC. Protein: CASSATGAGYEQYV.

The chain carries TRBV24-1 and TRBJ1-2; D gene uncertain. CDR1 KGHDR and CDR2 SFDVKD come from the germline V gene. V was trimmed by 4 bases and J by 0 bases, leaving 5 bases between them. This CDR3 region has 13 residues. The CDR3 region has the DNA TGTGCCACCAGTGAGGGCCCTAACTATGGCTACACCTTC. Amino acids: CATSEGPNYGYTF.

The rearrangement joins TRBV3-1 (or the pseudogene TRBV3-2) to TRBJ2-7; D is perhaps TRBD2 (5 bases). The CDR3 consists of 12 residues. The V and J ends lost 1 base and 7 bases respectively, with 8 bases between them. The germline CDR1 and CDR2 sequences are LGHDT and YNNKEL (reference sequence). DNA of the CDR3: TGTGCCAGCAGCCAAGTCCGAGGGGAGCAGTACTTC. This codes for CASSQVRGEQYF.

CDR3 sequence: CAISRENTEAFF. CDR3 in DNA: TGTGCCATCAGCCGGGAGAACACTGAAGCTTTCTTT. The V call is TRBV10-3, the J call TRBJ1-1; D not certain. Germline V gene data show CDR1 as ENHRY and CDR2 as SYGVKD. The CDR3 sequence is 12 residues long. Trimming shortened V by 6 bases and J by 1 base, and 6 bases separated the two germline ends.

The chain carries TRBV10-3 and TRBJ2-6; TRBD1 matches 7 bases. The CDR3 consists of 15 residues. The V segment lost 5 bases and the J segment 4 bases; nucleotides outside the gene matches: 5. Per the germline V gene, CDR1 is ENHRY and CDR2 is SYGVKD. Written as DNA, the CDR3 is TGTGCCATCAGTACAGGGGATCTAGGGGCCAACGTCCTGACTTTC. This encodes CAISTGDLGANVLTF.

J is TRBJ1-4 and V is TRBV11-2, with 8 bases aligning to TRBD1. The CDR3 length is 16 residues. CDR1 is SGHAT, CDR2 FQNNGV, per germline. The V segment lost 5 bases and the J segment 7 bases; nucleotides outside the gene matches: 12. The CDR3 region has the DNA TGTGCCAGCAGCCAGAATCAGGGGGCCTTAGGTGAAAAACTGTTTTTT. It encodes CASSQNQGALGEKLFF. Looking up the rest from reference TRBV11-2 and TRBJ1-4 gives the full variable domain: EAGVAQSPRYKIIEKRQSVAFWCNPISGHATLYWYQQILGQGPKLLIQFQNNGVVDDSQLPKDRFSAERLKGVDSTLKIQPAKLEDSAVYLCASSQNQGALGEKLFFGSGTQLSVL.

The chain is built from TRBV10-3 and TRBJ1-5, with D uncertain. Trimming stripped 5 bases from V and 0 bases from J, with 14 bases between. The CDR3 totals 16 residues. The germline gives CDR1 ENHRY, CDR2 SYGVKD. CDR3 sequence reads: CAISRDRGGSNQPQHF. CDR3 in DNA: TGTGCCATCAGTCGGGATCGGGGAGGTAGCAATCAGCCCCAGCATTTT.

The chain joins TRBV29-1 to TRBJ2-3; 7 positions match TRBD1. Germline CDR1 reads SQVTM; CDR2 reads ANQGSEA. V dropped 6 bases and J dropped 11; count of bases not matched to a gene: 14. CDR3 length: 13 residues. The CDR3 loop reads CSVPGQQTEGQYF. The CDR3 nucleotides read TGCAGCGTCCCGGGACAGCAAACTGAAGGGCAGTATTTT.

This clone was picked up one time. The chain uses TRBV12-3 or TRBV12-4 and TRBJ1-2, with D hard to call. The V end lost 1 base, the J end lost 3 bases, and 6 bases lay between the germline ends. CDR3 length equals 13 residues. The CDR3 DNA reads TGTGCCAGCAGTTTAGGGCCCCACTATGGCTACACCTTC. It yields the protein CASSLGPHYGYTF.

The rearrangement joins TRBV27 to TRBJ2-1, with 10 bases identical to TRBD1. Germline CDR1 reads MNHEY; CDR2 reads SMNVEV (reference sequence). The CDR3 is 15 residues long. Trimming took 3 bases from V and 7 from J; bases not matched to a gene: 6. As DNA, the CDR3 is TGTGCCAGCAGTTTCGGGACAGGGGTTTGGAATGAGCAGTTCTTC. It encodes CASSFGTGVWNEQFF.

This rearrangement joins TRBV27 to TRBJ2-7; D is unclear. Germline CDR1 reads MNHEY; CDR2 reads SMNVEV (reference sequence). This CDR3 is built from 14 residues. V was trimmed by 3 bases and J by 5 bases, leaving 14 bases between them. CDR3: CASSFGRSLHEQYF. For the CDR3, the DNA is TGTGCCAGCAGTTTTGGGCGTTCCCTTCACGAGCAGTACTTC.

The chain recombines TRBV19 with TRBJ1-2, with 7 bases aligning to TRBD1. Germline V lookup: CDR1 LNHDA, CDR2 SQIVND (reference sequence). Unmatched junction bases numbered 10, after V lost 1 base and J lost 2 bases. The length of the CDR3 is 17 residues. The CDR3 DNA reads TGTGCCAGTAGTATAGGGGGCAGGGGGGTCCGAAACTATGGCTACACCTTC. Amino acids: CASSIGGRGVRNYGYTF. Filled out from reference TRBV19 and TRBJ1-2, the complete variable domain reads DGGITQSPKYLFRKEGQNVTLSCEQNLNHDAMYWYRQDPGQGLRLIYYSQIVNDFQKGDIAEGYSVSREKKESFPLTVTSAQKNPTAFYLCASSIGGRGVRNYGYTFGSGTRLTVV.

This clone was detected only once. This chain links TRBV6-5 with TRBJ2-2; possibly TRBD2 for D (5 bases). The germline CDR1 and CDR2 sequences are MNHEY and SVGAGI. V lost 0 bases and J 5 bases, leaving 10 bases between the germline ends. The CDR3 is 15 amino acids. The CDR3 reads CASSYSGRGTGELFF. The CDR3 DNA follows: TGTGCCAGCAGTTACTCAGGGAGAGGTACCGGGGAGCTGTTTTTT.

The DNA of the CDR3 is TGTGCCAGCAGCCCCCCACTTAAGTATGGCTACACCTTC. Translation: CASSPPLKYGYTF. The J gene is TRBJ1-2, the V gene TRBV6-9; D uncertain. V was shortened by 6 bases and J by 5 bases, with 13 bases between the two germline ends. Per the germline V gene, CDR1 is MNHGY and CDR2 is SVAAGI. The CDR3 is 13 residues long.